The rows below give T cell receptor beta chains drawn from one sample of a study of blood T cell repertoires in COVID-19. TCRdb's table, derived via immunoSEQ multiplex PCR, lists solely in-frame clones and lacks some. The table has about 34,000 clones, 90% seen once. Sequenced input: peripheral blood. Receptor source: an elderly man with acute or convalescent COVID-19. The CDR3 runs from the conserved cysteine through the conserved F or W. Each record gives: CDR3 DNA, CDR3 protein, V gene, J gene, clone size, D gene. D genes are given only for firm matches. Clone size, where shown, is once, few, many, or a class for clones that have expanded.

cdr3_nt: TGTGCCAGCAGCTCCCGGGACAGGGAAAACAATGAGCAGTTCTTC
cdr3_aa: CASSSRDRENNEQFF
v_call: TRBV21-1
j_call: TRBJ2-1
clone_size: -
d_call: -

cdr3_nt: TGTGCCAGCAGTGAATCCGTTAGGGGCACCTATGGCTACACCTTC
cdr3_aa: CASSESVRGTYGYTF
v_call: TRBV2
j_call: TRBJ1-2
clone_size: -
d_call: -

cdr3_nt: TGCGCCAGCAGCTTCTCATCAACCGGGACAGGGGTGCCAGATACGCAGTATTTT
cdr3_aa: CASSFSSTGTGVPDTQYF
v_call: TRBV5-1
j_call: TRBJ2-3
clone_size: -
d_call: TRBD1

cdr3_nt: TGTGCCAGCAGCTTAAGGGCCTCCGCTGGGACCCAGTACTTC
cdr3_aa: CASSLRASAGTQYF
v_call: TRBV7-3
j_call: TRBJ2-5
clone_size: -
d_call: -

cdr3_nt: TGTGCCAGCAGCTCTCGACCGGGACAGATCTACGAGCAGTACTTC
cdr3_aa: CASSSRPGQIYEQYF
v_call: TRBV11-2
j_call: TRBJ2-7
clone_size: -
d_call: TRBD1

cdr3_nt: TGTGCCAGCAGCTTGGCCGGGGGAGGGACCTACGAGCAGTACTTC
cdr3_aa: CASSLAGGGTYEQYF
v_call: TRBV5-4
j_call: TRBJ2-7
clone_size: few
d_call: TRBD2

cdr3_nt: TGTGCCAGCAGTTTATCGAGGATGAACACTGAAGCTTTCTTT
cdr3_aa: CASSLSRMNTEAFF
v_call: TRBV27
j_call: TRBJ1-1
clone_size: -
d_call: -

cdr3_nt: TGTGCCAGCAGCTTAGAACTTAGGCAGGGGAAGGAAAAACTGTTTTTT
cdr3_aa: CASSLELRQGKEKLFF
v_call: TRBV7-9
j_call: TRBJ1-4
clone_size: -
d_call: -

cdr3_nt: TGTGCCTGGAATCGGTTCGCGCGGGAAGGCTACACCTTC
cdr3_aa: CAWNRFAREGYTF
v_call: TRBV30
j_call: TRBJ1-2
clone_size: -
d_call: -

cdr3_nt: TGTGCCAGCAGCCCCCATACTAGCGGGGTACAAGAGACCCAGTACTTC
cdr3_aa: CASSPHTSGVQETQYF
v_call: TRBV7-2
j_call: TRBJ2-5
clone_size: -
d_call: TRBD2

cdr3_nt: TGCAGCGTACCTACAGGGGGAACTAATGAAAAACTGTTTTTT
cdr3_aa: CSVPTGGTNEKLFF
v_call: TRBV29-1
j_call: TRBJ1-4
clone_size: once
d_call: TRBD1

cdr3_nt: TGTGCCACCAGTCGCCCGGGACAGGGGCACCGGGAGCTGTTTTTT
cdr3_aa: CATSRPGQGHRELFF
v_call: TRBV24-1
j_call: TRBJ2-2
clone_size: -
d_call: TRBD1

cdr3_nt: TGCGCCAGCAGCTCCGGACAGGGCCAAGAGACCCAGTACTTC
cdr3_aa: CASSSGQGQETQYF
v_call: TRBV5-1
j_call: TRBJ2-5
clone_size: once
d_call: TRBD1

cdr3_nt: TGTGCCAGTAGTCTCCGGTCGGGTGTCAGTAATGAAAAACTGTTTTTT
cdr3_aa: CASSLRSGVSNEKLFF
v_call: TRBV19
j_call: TRBJ1-4
clone_size: -
d_call: -

cdr3_nt: TGCGCCAGCAGCGGGGACAGGGCTGGAAACACCATATATTTT
cdr3_aa: CASSGDRAGNTIYF
v_call: TRBV5-1
j_call: TRBJ1-3
clone_size: few
d_call: TRBD1

cdr3_nt: TGTGCCAGTCGGGGATCTACTACGGCTGAAGCTTTCTTT
cdr3_aa: CASRGSTTAEAFF
v_call: TRBV11-3
j_call: TRBJ1-1
clone_size: -
d_call: -

cdr3_nt: TGTGCCAGCAGCTTAGGTGCACAGTCTGGGGCCAACGTCCTGACTTTC
cdr3_aa: CASSLGAQSGANVLTF
v_call: TRBV11-2
j_call: TRBJ2-6
clone_size: -
d_call: -

cdr3_nt: TGTGCCAGCAGCCGGGGGGCAGACTACCTTAACTATGGCTACACCTTC
cdr3_aa: CASSRGADYLNYGYTF
v_call: TRBV5-5
j_call: TRBJ1-2
clone_size: -
d_call: -

cdr3_nt: TGTGCCAGCTCACCCACCGGACAGGGCGTTGCTCGAAATTCACCCCTCCACTTT
cdr3_aa: CASSPTGQGVARNSPLHF
v_call: TRBV18
j_call: TRBJ1-6
clone_size: -
d_call: TRBD1

cdr3_nt: TGCGCCAGCAGCTTGAACCCAGGGTCGGATGAAAAACTGTTTTTT
cdr3_aa: CASSLNPGSDEKLFF
v_call: TRBV5-1
j_call: TRBJ1-4
clone_size: -
d_call: -

cdr3_nt: TGTGCCAGCAGCTCCCCCGCCGGGGGGCCGACTTCCTACGAGCAGTACTTC
cdr3_aa: CASSSPAGGPTSYEQYF
v_call: TRBV11-2
j_call: TRBJ2-7
clone_size: -
d_call: -

cdr3_nt: TGTGCCAGCAGTGAATGGACAGAAAATCAGCCCCAGCATTTT
cdr3_aa: CASSEWTENQPQHF
v_call: TRBV2
j_call: TRBJ1-5
clone_size: -
d_call: -

cdr3_nt: TGTGCCAGCAGCTTAGAGGGGACTAGCCGCGCCGAGACCCAGTACTTC
cdr3_aa: CASSLEGTSRAETQYF
v_call: TRBV11-2
j_call: TRBJ2-5
clone_size: -
d_call: TRBD2

cdr3_nt: TGTGCCAGCAGCCAAAACCATGGGGACAGGGGGATATCAAGAGTTAGCAATCAGCCCCAGCATTTT
cdr3_aa: CASSQNHGDRGISRVSNQPQHF
v_call: TRBV4-2
j_call: TRBJ1-5
clone_size: -
d_call: TRBD1

cdr3_nt: TGTGCCACCTCCCGACAGCCGACTCAAGAGACCCAGTACTTC
cdr3_aa: CATSRQPTQETQYF
v_call: TRBV15
j_call: TRBJ2-5
clone_size: -
d_call: -

cdr3_nt: TGTGCCAGCAGTTATGACAGGAGGTCCTACGAGCAGTACTTC
cdr3_aa: CASSYDRRSYEQYF
v_call: TRBV6-5
j_call: TRBJ2-7
clone_size: -
d_call: -

cdr3_nt: TGTGCCAGCAGTCGAGCGGGGGGGCCCAATGAGCAGTTCTTC
cdr3_aa: CASSRAGGPNEQFF
v_call: TRBV4-2
j_call: TRBJ2-1
clone_size: -
d_call: TRBD2

cdr3_nt: TGTGCCTGGGCGACAGGGGCTGAAGCTTTCTTT
cdr3_aa: CAWATGAEAFF
v_call: TRBV30
j_call: TRBJ1-1
clone_size: -
d_call: TRBD1

cdr3_nt: TGTGCCAGCAGTTCCGGCCCGGGACAGGGTCAAGAGCAGTACTTC
cdr3_aa: CASSSGPGQGQEQYF
v_call: TRBV4-2
j_call: TRBJ2-7
clone_size: few
d_call: TRBD1

cdr3_nt: TGTGCCAGCAGCGTAGATATTTCAGGGGTGAACACTGAAGCTTTCTTT
cdr3_aa: CASSVDISGVNTEAFF
v_call: TRBV9
j_call: TRBJ1-1
clone_size: -
d_call: -

cdr3_nt: TGTGCCAGCAGCCGCGGGGCGGGACGAGTCTACGAGCAGTACTTC
cdr3_aa: CASSRGAGRVYEQYF
v_call: TRBV7-3
j_call: TRBJ2-7
clone_size: -
d_call: -

cdr3_nt: TGCGCCAGCAGGCTCACCGAGAATGAAAAACTGTTTTTT
cdr3_aa: CASRLTENEKLFF
v_call: TRBV5-1
j_call: TRBJ1-4
clone_size: -
d_call: -

cdr3_nt: TGTGCCAGCAGCTCCGGTGTGGGACTGGGGACAGATACGCAGTATTTT
cdr3_aa: CASSSGVGLGTDTQYF
v_call: TRBV7-3
j_call: TRBJ2-3
clone_size: -
d_call: -

cdr3_nt: TGCGCCAGCAGAACCGGGACAGGGCAGGGGTATGGCTACACCTTC
cdr3_aa: CASRTGTGQGYGYTF
v_call: TRBV5-1
j_call: TRBJ1-2
clone_size: -
d_call: TRBD1

cdr3_nt: TGCGCCAGCAGCTTGGGGGACAGGGAGGGAGAAAAACTGTTTTTT
cdr3_aa: CASSLGDREGEKLFF
v_call: TRBV5-1
j_call: TRBJ1-4
clone_size: -
d_call: TRBD1

cdr3_nt: TGTGCCAGCGCGTCCGGGACAGGGGGCTACGAGCAGTACTTC
cdr3_aa: CASASGTGGYEQYF
v_call: TRBV7-9
j_call: TRBJ2-7
clone_size: -
d_call: TRBD1

cdr3_nt: TGTGCCAGCAGCAAATCCAGGGGCTGGACTACTGAAGCTTTCTTT
cdr3_aa: CASSKSRGWTTEAFF
v_call: TRBV21-1
j_call: TRBJ1-1
clone_size: -
d_call: -

cdr3_nt: TGTGCCACCCTAAGGGCAGGGGGCTCCTACGAGCAGTACTTC
cdr3_aa: CATLRAGGSYEQYF
v_call: TRBV28
j_call: TRBJ2-7
clone_size: -
d_call: TRBD1

cdr3_nt: TGCGCCAGCAGCTCTTCTAGCGGGGGGGCGAGTACGCAGTATTTT
cdr3_aa: CASSSSSGGASTQYF
v_call: TRBV5-1
j_call: TRBJ2-3
clone_size: -
d_call: TRBD2

cdr3_nt: TGTGCCAGCAGCACCCCGGGACAGGGTGTTCAGCCCCAGCATTTT
cdr3_aa: CASSTPGQGVQPQHF
v_call: TRBV28
j_call: TRBJ1-5
clone_size: -
d_call: TRBD1

cdr3_nt: TGTGCCAGCAGTTTAGGGGGGACCAATCAGCCCCAGCATTTT
cdr3_aa: CASSLGGTNQPQHF
v_call: TRBV28
j_call: TRBJ1-5
clone_size: -
d_call: -